This T cell receptor (beta chain) was sequenced during a study of T cell clonotyping in hematopoietic cell transplantation. Turning to this clone: Antigen: not known.

Only in-frame clones appear in the TCRdb table, and some are missing; sequencing was by immunoSEQ multiplex PCR. The table shows roughly 29,000 clones, with 92% occurring only once. Overall study findings and caveats: Graft donor and pretransplant recipient Inverse Simpson Index values predicted broader posttransplant TCR diversity.

V lost 5 bases to trimming and J lost 0 bases; unmatched junction nucleotides: 3. CDR3 length: 14 amino acids. CDR1 SGHAT and CDR2 FQDESV come from the germline V gene (reference sequence). Material: PBMCs, obtained 100 days after allogeneic stem cell transplant. The J gene is TRBJ1-1, the V gene TRBV11-1; 7 nucleotides line up with TRBD1. The receptor comes from a female patient in her forties or fifties who had an allogeneic stem cell transplant from a related donor, so the T cells may come from the graft donor. Some clones in this sample may be carry-over from other donors' samples. Written as DNA, the CDR3 is TGTGCCAGCAGCCGTGACAGGGTGAACACTGAAGCTTTCTTT. Translation: CASSRDRVNTEAFF.